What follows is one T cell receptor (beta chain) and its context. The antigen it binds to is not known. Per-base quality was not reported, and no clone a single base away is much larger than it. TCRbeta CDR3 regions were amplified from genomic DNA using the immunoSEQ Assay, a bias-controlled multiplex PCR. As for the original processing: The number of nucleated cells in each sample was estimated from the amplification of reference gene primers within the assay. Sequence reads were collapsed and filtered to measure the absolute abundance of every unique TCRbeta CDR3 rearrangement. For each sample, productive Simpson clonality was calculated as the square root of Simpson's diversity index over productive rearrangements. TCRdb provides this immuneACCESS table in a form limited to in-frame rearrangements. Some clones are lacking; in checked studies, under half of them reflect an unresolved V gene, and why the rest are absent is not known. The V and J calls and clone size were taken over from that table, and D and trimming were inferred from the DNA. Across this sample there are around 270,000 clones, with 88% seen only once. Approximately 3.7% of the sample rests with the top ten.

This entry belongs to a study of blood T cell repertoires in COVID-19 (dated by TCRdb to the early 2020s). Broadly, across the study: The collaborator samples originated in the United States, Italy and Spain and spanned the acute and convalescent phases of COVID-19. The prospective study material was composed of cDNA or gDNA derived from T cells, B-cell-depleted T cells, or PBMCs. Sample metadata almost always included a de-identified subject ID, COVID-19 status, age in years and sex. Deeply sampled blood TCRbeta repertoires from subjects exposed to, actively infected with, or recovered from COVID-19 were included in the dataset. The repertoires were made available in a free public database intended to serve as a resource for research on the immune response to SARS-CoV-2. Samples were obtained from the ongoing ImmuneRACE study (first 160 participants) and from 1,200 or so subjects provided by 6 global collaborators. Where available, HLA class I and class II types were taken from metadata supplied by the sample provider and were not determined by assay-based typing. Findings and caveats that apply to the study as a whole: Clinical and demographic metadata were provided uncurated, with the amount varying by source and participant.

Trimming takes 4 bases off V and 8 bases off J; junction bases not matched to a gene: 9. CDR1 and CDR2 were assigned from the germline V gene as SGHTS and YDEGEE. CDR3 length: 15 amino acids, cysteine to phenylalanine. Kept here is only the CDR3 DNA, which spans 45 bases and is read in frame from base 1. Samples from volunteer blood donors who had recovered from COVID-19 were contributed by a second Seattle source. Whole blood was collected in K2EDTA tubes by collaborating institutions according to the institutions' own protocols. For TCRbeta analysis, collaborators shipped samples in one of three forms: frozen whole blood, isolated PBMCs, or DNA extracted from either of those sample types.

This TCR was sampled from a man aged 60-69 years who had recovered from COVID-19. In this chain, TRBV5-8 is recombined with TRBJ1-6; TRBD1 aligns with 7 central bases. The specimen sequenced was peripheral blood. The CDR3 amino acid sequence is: CASSQDRFVDSPLHF. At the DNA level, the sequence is TGTGCCAGCAGCCAGGACAGGTTTGTCGATTCACCCCTCCACTTT. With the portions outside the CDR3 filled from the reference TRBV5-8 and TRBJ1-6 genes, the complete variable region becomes EAGVTQSPTHLIKTRGQQATLRCSPISGHTSVYWYQQALGLGLQFLLWYDEGEERNRGNFPPRFSGRQFPNYSSELNVNALELEDSALYLCASSQDRFVDSPLHFGNGTRLTVT.